The 26 T cell receptor beta chains listed next were all sequenced from one sample in a study of blood T cell repertoires in COVID-19. TCRdb keeps only in-frame clones here, not all; method: immunoSEQ multiplex PCR. This sample yields some 370,000 clones, of which 89% are seen a single time; more than 0.95% belongs to the top ten. Sample: peripheral blood. The receptors here all came from a man in his forties or fifties with acute or convalescent COVID-19.

The V and J genes are TRBV6-5 and TRBJ1-6; the match to TRBD1 covers 7 bases. Germline V gives CDR1 MNHEY, CDR2 SVGAGI. This CDR3 comprises 15 residues. With 7 bases clipped from V and 3 bases from J, the junction kept 6 bases outside the gene matches. The CDR3 DNA is TGTGCCAGCACCCGGGACAGAAACTATAATTCACCCCTCCACTTT. Translated: CASTRDRNYNSPLHF.

This chain links TRBV7-9 with TRBJ1-1, with a tentative D call TRBD1 (6 bases). Per germline, CDR1 SEHNR and CDR2 FQNEAQ (reference sequence). V was shortened by 2 bases and J by 0 bases, with 10 bases between the two germline ends. The CDR3 covers 15 residues. CDR3 region: CASSLKQGMNTEAFF. As DNA, the CDR3 is TGTGCCAGCAGCTTAAAACAGGGTATGAACACTGAAGCTTTCTTT.

This sequence joins TRBV28 and TRBJ1-2; no reliable D call. V was cut by 4 bases and J by 8 bases, with 14 bases left in between. CDR3 length: 13 residues. Germline-derived CDR1 and CDR2 are MDHEN and SYDVKM. In DNA, the CDR3 is TGTGCCAGCAGTTCCCCCCCGACATCGGGCTACACCTTC. Protein: CASSSPPTSGYTF.

This clone was detected only a few times. The rearrangement links TRBV4-1 to TRBJ2-2; TRBD2 matches 9 bases. CDR1 is MGHRA, CDR2 YSYEKL, per germline. V shed 6 bases, J shed 6 bases, and the junction held 14 bases outside the gene matches. The CDR3 is 17 amino acids. The CDR3 nucleotides read TGCGCCAGCAGTAAGGCCCTAGCGGGGCTACGGGCCGGGGAGCTGTTTTTT. Translated, it gives CASSKALAGLRAGELFF.

This chain links TRBV5-4 with TRBJ1-1; TRBD1 matches 7 bases. Unmatched junction bases numbered 8, after V lost 7 bases and J lost 2 bases. The CDR3 is made up of 14 amino acids. From germline, CDR1 is SGHNT and CDR2 YYREEE (reference sequence). CDR3 coding DNA: TGTGCCAGCCGATGGAGAGGGGGCAACACTGAAGCTTTCTTT. Amino acid sequence: CASRWRGGNTEAFF.

The chain couples TRBV4-3 to TRBJ1-4, with TRBD1 as a possible D gene (5 bases). The CDR3 totals 12 residues. Per the germline V gene, CDR1 is LGHNA and CDR2 is YSLEER. With 5 bases removed from V and 8 bases from J, the gap between germline ends came to 9 bases. As DNA, the CDR3 is TGCGCCAGCAGCGGGGGGAGCGAAAAACTGTTTTTT. Its protein is CASSGGSEKLFF.

The V and J genes are TRBV19 and TRBJ1-1; 9 bases line up with TRBD1. The CDR3 totals 16 residues. After removal of 7 bases from V and 1 base from J, the junction contained 10 bases not matched to a gene. Per germline, CDR1 LNHDA and CDR2 SQIVND (reference sequence). As DNA, the CDR3 is TGTGCCAGTAAGGGACAGGGTGCGGGATGGAACACTGAAGCTTTCTTT. It codes for CASKGQGAGWNTEAFF.

Worth noting for this clone: The identical CDR3 is also encoded by other nucleotide sequences in the sample. The V gene is TRBV18, the J gene TRBJ2-5, with D possibly being TRBD1 (6 bases). This CDR3 comprises 14 residues. Trimming shortened V by 0 bases and J by 2 bases, and 7 bases separated the two germline ends. Per germline, CDR1 KGHSH and CDR2 LQKENI. CDR3 sequence: CASSPPGQQETQYF. As DNA, the CDR3 is TGTGCCAGCTCACCACCAGGACAGCAAGAGACCCAGTACTTC.

The rearrangement joins TRBV3-1 (or the pseudogene TRBV3-2) to TRBJ1-5; D might be TRBD1 (5 bases). Trimming removed 0 bases at V and 6 bases at J, with 12 bases between. Per germline, CDR1 LGHDT and CDR2 YNNKEL (reference sequence). This CDR3 has 15 amino acids. CDR3 DNA sequence: TGTGCCAGCAGCCAAGATCTTGGGGGGAGTCAGCCCCAGCATTTT. Its protein product is CASSQDLGGSQPQHF.

The CDR3 region is CASNTRGGAGELFF. The CDR3 DNA reads as TGTGCCAGCAACACCCGGGGGGGGGCCGGGGAGCTGTTTTTT. This sequence joins TRBV2 and TRBJ2-2, with TRBD2 identical over 8 bases. Germline V gene lookup returns CDR1 SNHLY and CDR2 FYNNEI. CDR3 length: 14 residues. Trimming removed 7 bases from V and 6 bases from J; junction bases left unmatched: 7.

V and J are TRBV29-1 and TRBJ1-1; no clear D gene. CDR1 and CDR2 from the germline V gene are SQVTM and ANQGSEA. The CDR3 runs to 13 residues. Between the trimmed V and J ends, which lost 4 bases and 1 base, there was a span of 10 bases. CDR3 protein: CSVGRNSNTEAFF. CDR3 bases: TGCAGCGTTGGGAGAAATTCGAACACTGAAGCTTTCTTT.

This clone was counted a single time. The chain employs TRBV19 and TRBJ2-6; tentatively, D is TRBD2 (6 bases). This CDR3 is built from 17 residues. Germline V CDR1 and CDR2: LNHDA, SQIVND (reference sequence). Trimming took off 2 bases at V and 2 bases at J, with 13 bases between the two ends. The CDR3 nucleotides are TGTGCCAGTAGTATAAGAGTGGCGGGGACTGGGGCCAACGTCCTGACTTTC. Translating gives CASSIRVAGTGANVLTF.

CDR3 nucleotide sequence: TGTGCCAGCAACCCCTGGGTAGAGGGAACCTCCTCTGGGGCCAACGTCCTGACTTTC. Its translation is CASNPWVEGTSSGANVLTF. This chain links TRBV6-2 or TRBV6-3 with TRBJ2-6, with D possibly being TRBD2 (5 bases). Trimming took off 7 bases at V and 0 bases at J, with 22 bases between the two ends. The CDR3 runs to 19 residues. Germline CDR1 and CDR2: MNHEY and SVGEGT.

The chain carries TRBV9 and TRBJ2-1; TRBD2 aligns across 14 bases. The ends lost 3 bases at V and 4 bases at J; junction bases unmatched: 0. The germline gives CDR1 SGDLS, CDR2 YYNGEE. This CDR3 has 15 residues. In DNA form, the CDR3 reads TGTGCCAGCAGCGGGACTAGCGGGAGGTACAATGAGCAGTTCTTC. This gives the protein CASSGTSGRYNEQFF.

The chain combines TRBV11-2 with TRBJ1-5; D is possibly TRBD1 (5 bases). The CDR3 runs to 16 residues. Germline V CDR1 and CDR2: SGHAT, FQNNGV. Trimming shortened V by 5 bases and J by 1 base, and 15 bases separated the two germline ends. This CDR3 is CASSASTGVSNQPQHF. CDR3 DNA: TGTGCCAGCAGCGCGTCCACGGGGGTGAGCAATCAGCCCCAGCATTTT.

The chain couples TRBV30 to TRBJ2-2; possible D gene TRBD2, 6 bases. The germline V gene encodes CDR1 GTSNPN and CDR2 SVGIG (reference sequence). The CDR3 has 14 residues. Trimming removed 1 base from V and 6 bases from J, with 12 bases in between. The CDR3 loop reads CAWSGSGEAGELFF. DNA for the CDR3: TGTGCCTGGAGTGGGTCGGGGGAAGCCGGGGAGCTGTTTTTT.

J is TRBJ1-2 and V is TRBV3-1 (or the pseudogene TRBV3-2), with 8 bases that match TRBD1. Germline assignment: CDR1 LGHDT and CDR2 YNNKEL (reference sequence). V lost 0 bases to trimming and J lost 8 bases; unmatched junction nucleotides: 8. The CDR3 contains 15 residues. The CDR3: CASSQERTGSYGYTF. CDR3 nucleotides: TGTGCCAGCAGCCAAGAGAGGACAGGGAGTTACGGCTACACCTTC.

The chain couples TRBV28 to TRBJ1-1; no clear D. V lost 7 bases and J 0 bases, leaving 12 bases between the germline ends. This CDR3 is built from 14 residues. The germline V gene encodes CDR1 MDHEN and CDR2 SYDVKM. CDR3 protein: CASIKTVMNTEAFF. The CDR3 DNA reads TGTGCCAGCATTAAAACAGTCATGAACACTGAAGCTTTCTTT.

The rearrangement uses TRBV6-5 and TRBJ1-1; D might be TRBD1 (5 bases). This CDR3 spans 14 amino acids. The germline CDR1 and CDR2 sequences are MNHEY and SVGAGI. Trimming stripped 7 bases from V and 2 bases from J, with 14 bases between. CDR3 loop: CASIWTLINTEAFF. The CDR3 DNA follows: TGTGCCAGCATTTGGACACTAATTAACACTGAAGCTTTCTTT.

This clone has just a few counts. The chain carries TRBV19 and TRBJ1-6; tentative D call: TRBD1 (6 bases). V shed 8 bases and J shed 4 bases, with 12 bases lying between them. The CDR3 runs 14 residues. Germline V gene sequence: CDR1 LNHDA, CDR2 SQIVND (reference sequence). CDR3 DNA sequence: TGTGCCAGTTCAGGGGAGTCTTATAATTCACCCCTCCACTTT. Its translation: CASSGESYNSPLHF.

The chain has TRBV6-4 and TRBJ2-1, with 7 bases matching TRBD2. The trim removed 5 bases at V and 9 bases at J, leaving 10 bases unmatched. From germline, CDR1 is MRHNA and CDR2 SNTAGT. CDR3 length equals 14 residues. The CDR3 DNA is TGTGCCAGCAGTAGTCTAGCGGAGTCGGGTGAGCAGTTCTTC. The encoded protein is CASSSLAESGEQFF.

The gene calls are TRBV19 and TRBJ2-7; the match to TRBD1 covers 7 bases. Germline CDR1 LNHDA, CDR2 SQIVND (reference sequence). J gave up 5 bases and V 8 bases, and 12 bases lay outside the gene matches. The CDR3 has 14 amino acids. The CDR3 here is CASGVGGQIDEQYF. The CDR3 DNA follows: TGTGCCAGTGGGGTTGGGGGACAGATCGACGAGCAGTACTTC.

This rearrangement joins TRBV2 to TRBJ1-6; D is unclear. The CDR3 consists of 14 residues. CDR1 is SNHLY, CDR2 FYNNEI, per germline. Trimming took off 5 bases at V and 5 bases at J, with 10 bases between the two ends. CDR3 region: CASSPGLDNSPLHF. In DNA form, the CDR3 reads TGTGCCAGCAGTCCAGGTCTCGATAATTCACCCCTCCACTTT. The full variable domain, its missing parts supplied by reference TRBV2 and TRBJ1-6, is EPEVTQTPSHQVTQMGQEVILRCVPISNHLYFYWYRQILGQKVEFLVSFYNNEISEKSEIFDDQFSVERPDGSNFTLKIRSTKLEDSAMYFCASSPGLDNSPLHFGNGTRLTVT.

This clone was observed once. The CDR3 protein is CASSFTGSYEQYF. The CDR3 DNA reads TGTGCCAGCAGCTTCACAGGATCCTACGAGCAGTACTTC. This rearrangement joins TRBV7-8 to TRBJ2-7; perhaps TRBD1 as D (5 bases). The CDR3 sequence is 13 residues long. Looked up from germline, CDR1 is SGHVS and CDR2 is FQNEAQ. V dropped 3 bases and J dropped 1 base, with 7 bases sitting between them.

V and J are TRBV27 and TRBJ1-2, with D unresolved. V lost 5 bases, J lost 8 bases, and 15 bases lay in between. Germline assignment: CDR1 MNHEY and CDR2 SMNVEV (reference sequence). The CDR3 runs to 13 residues. The CDR3 DNA reads as TGTGCCAGCAGTAGCGGGCAGTTTACGGGCTACACCTTC. Protein product: CASSSGQFTGYTF.

V is TRBV28 and J is TRBJ1-4, with D possibly TRBD1 on 5 matching bases. The V and J ends lost 4 bases and 0 bases respectively, with 9 bases between them. Looked up from germline, CDR1 is MDHEN and CDR2 is SYDVKM. The CDR3 is 15 amino acids. The CDR3, as DNA: TGTGCCAGCAGTTCTTCAGGGTCAACTAATGAAAAACTGTTTTTT. Translation gives CASSSSGSTNEKLFF. Complete variable domain (other parts from reference TRBV28 and TRBJ1-4): DVKVTQSSRYLVKRTGEKVFLECVQDMDHENMFWYRQDPGLGLRLIYFSYDVKMKEKGDIPEGYSVSREKKERFSLILESASTNQTSMYLCASSSSGSTNEKLFFGSGTQLSVL.